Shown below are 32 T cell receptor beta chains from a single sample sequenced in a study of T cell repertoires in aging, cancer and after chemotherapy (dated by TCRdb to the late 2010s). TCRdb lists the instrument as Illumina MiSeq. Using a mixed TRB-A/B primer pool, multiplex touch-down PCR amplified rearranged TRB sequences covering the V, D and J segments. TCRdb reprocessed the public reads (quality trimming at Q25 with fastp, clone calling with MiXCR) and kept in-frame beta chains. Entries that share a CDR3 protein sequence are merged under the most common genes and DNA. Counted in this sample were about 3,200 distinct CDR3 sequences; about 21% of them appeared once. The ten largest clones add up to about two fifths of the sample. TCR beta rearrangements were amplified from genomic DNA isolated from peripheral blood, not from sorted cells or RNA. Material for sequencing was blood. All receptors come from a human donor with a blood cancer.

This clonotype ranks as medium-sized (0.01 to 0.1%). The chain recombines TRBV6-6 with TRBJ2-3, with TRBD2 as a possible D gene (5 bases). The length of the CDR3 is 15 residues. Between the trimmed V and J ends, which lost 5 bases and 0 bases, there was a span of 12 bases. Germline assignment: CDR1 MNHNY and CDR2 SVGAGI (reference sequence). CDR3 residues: CASSLIGLSTDTQYF. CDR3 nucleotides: TGTGCCAGCAGTCTCATCGGACTTAGCACAGATACGCAGTATTTT.

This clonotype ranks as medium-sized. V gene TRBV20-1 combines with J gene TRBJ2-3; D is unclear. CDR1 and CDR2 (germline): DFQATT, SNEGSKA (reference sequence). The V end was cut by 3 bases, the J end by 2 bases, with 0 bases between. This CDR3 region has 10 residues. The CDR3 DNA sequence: TGCAGTGCTAGCACAGATACGCAGTATTTT. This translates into CSASTDTQYF.

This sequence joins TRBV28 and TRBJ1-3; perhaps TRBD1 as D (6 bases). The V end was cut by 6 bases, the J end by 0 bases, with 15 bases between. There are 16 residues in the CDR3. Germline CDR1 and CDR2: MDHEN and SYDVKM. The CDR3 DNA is TGTGCCAGCAGGGCCCGGGGGCAAAGCTCTGGAAACACCATATATTTT. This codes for CASRARGQSSGNTIYF.

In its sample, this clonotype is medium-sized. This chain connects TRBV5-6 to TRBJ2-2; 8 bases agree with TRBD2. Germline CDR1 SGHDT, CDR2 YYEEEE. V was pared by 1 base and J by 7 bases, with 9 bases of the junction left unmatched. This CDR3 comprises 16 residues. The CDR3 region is CASSLPGGASGGELFF. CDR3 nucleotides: TGTGCCAGCAGCTTGCCCGGGGGGGCGTCAGGCGGGGAGCTGTTTTTT.

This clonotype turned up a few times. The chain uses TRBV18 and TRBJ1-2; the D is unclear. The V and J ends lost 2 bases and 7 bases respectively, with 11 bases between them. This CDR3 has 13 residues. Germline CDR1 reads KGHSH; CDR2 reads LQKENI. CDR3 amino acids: CASSPNEYGGYTF. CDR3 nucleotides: TGTGCCAGCTCACCAAATGAGTATGGTGGCTACACCTTC.

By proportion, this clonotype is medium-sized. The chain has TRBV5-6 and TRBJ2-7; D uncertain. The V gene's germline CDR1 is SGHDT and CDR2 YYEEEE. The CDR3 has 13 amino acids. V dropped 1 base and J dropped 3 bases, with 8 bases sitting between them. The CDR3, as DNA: TGTGCCAGCAGCTTGAGTGGGGACTACGAGCAGTACTTC. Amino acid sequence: CASSLSGDYEQYF.

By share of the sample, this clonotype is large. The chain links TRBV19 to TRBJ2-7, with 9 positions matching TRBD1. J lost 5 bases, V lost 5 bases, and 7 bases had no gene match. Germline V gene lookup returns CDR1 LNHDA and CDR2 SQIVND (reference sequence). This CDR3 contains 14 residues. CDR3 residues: CASSAPGTGNEQYF. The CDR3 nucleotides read TGTGCCAGTAGTGCCCCCGGGACAGGGAACGAGCAGTACTTC.

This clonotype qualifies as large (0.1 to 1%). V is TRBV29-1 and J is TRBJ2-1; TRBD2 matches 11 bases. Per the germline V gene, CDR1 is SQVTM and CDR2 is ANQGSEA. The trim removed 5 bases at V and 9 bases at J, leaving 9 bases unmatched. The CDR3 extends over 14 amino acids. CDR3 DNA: TGCAGCGTTCGTGTACTAGCGGGGGCGCGTGAGCAGTTCTTC. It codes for CSVRVLAGAREQFF.

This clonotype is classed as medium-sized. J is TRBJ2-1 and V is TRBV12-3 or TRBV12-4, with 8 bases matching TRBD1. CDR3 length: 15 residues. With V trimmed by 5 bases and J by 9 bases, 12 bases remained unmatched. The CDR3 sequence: CASSPWTGTVGEQFF. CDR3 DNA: TGTGCCAGCAGTCCTTGGACAGGGACGGTCGGTGAGCAGTTCTTC.

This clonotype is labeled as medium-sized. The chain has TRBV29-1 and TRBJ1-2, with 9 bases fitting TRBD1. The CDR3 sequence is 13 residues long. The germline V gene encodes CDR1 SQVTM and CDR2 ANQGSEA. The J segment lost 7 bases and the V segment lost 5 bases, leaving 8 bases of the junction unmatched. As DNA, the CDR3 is TGCAGCGTTAATGTACAGGGGGCTCTTGGCTACACCTTC. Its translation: CSVNVQGALGYTF.

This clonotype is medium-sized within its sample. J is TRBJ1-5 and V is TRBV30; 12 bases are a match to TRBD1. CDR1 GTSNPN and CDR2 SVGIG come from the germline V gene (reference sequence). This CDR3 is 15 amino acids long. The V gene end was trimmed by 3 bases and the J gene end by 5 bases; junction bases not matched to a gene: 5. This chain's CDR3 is CAWSAGTGGYQPQHF. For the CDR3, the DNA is TGTGCCTGGAGCGCAGGGACAGGGGGCTATCAGCCCCAGCATTTT.

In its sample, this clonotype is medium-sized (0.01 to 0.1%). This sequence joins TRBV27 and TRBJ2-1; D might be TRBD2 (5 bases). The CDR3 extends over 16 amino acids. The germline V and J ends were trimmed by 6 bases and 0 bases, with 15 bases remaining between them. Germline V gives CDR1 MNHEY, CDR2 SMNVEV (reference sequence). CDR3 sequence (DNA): TGTGCCAGCAGATGGGCGGGTACCAACTCCTACAATGAGCAGTTCTTC. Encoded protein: CASRWAGTNSYNEQFF.

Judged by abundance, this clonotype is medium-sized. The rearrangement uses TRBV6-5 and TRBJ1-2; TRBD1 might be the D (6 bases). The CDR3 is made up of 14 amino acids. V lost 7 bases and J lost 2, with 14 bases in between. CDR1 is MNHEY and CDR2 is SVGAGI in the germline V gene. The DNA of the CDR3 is TGTGCCAGCATGGGTTCTGGGACAAACTATGGCTACACCTTC. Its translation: CASMGSGTNYGYTF.

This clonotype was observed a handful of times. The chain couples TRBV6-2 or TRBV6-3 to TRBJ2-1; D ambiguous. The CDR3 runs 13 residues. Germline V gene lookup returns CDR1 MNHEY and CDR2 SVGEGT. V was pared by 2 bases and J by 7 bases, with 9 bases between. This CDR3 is CASSYLKINEQFF. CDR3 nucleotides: TGTGCCAGCAGTTACCTTAAGATAAATGAGCAGTTCTTC.

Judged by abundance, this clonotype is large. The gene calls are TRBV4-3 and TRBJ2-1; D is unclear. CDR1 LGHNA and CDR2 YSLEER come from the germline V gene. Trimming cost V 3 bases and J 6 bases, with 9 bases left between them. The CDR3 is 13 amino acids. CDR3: CASSQQSGNEQFF. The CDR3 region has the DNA TGCGCCAGCAGCCAGCAGTCGGGCAATGAGCAGTTCTTC.

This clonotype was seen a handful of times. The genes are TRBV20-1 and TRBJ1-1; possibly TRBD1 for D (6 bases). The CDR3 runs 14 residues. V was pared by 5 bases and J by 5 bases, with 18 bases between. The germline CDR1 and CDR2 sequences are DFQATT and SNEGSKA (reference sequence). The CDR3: CSAALSDSGTEAFF. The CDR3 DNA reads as TGCAGTGCTGCCCTTTCGGACAGTGGAACTGAAGCTTTCTTT.

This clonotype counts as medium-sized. The DNA for the CDR3 is TGTGCCATCAGTCCGGGACAGGTAAATCACGAGCAGTACTTC. It specifies CAISPGQVNHEQYF. V and J are TRBV10-3 and TRBJ2-7, with 8 bases lining up with TRBD1. V was pared by 5 bases and J by 5 bases, with 8 bases of the junction left unmatched. Germline values: CDR1 ENHRY, CDR2 SYGVKD. The CDR3 covers 14 residues.

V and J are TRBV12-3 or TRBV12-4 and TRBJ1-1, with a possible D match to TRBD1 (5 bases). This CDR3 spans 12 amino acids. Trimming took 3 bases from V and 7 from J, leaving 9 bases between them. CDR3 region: CASSFQGGEAFF. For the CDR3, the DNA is TGTGCCAGCAGTTTCCAGGGTGGTGAAGCTTTCTTT.

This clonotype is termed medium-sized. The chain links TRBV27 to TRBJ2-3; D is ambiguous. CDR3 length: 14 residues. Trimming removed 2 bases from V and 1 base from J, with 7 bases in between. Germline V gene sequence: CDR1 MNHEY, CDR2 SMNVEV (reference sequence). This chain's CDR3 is CASSLQLGTDTQYF. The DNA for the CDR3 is TGTGCCAGCAGTTTACAGCTAGGCACAGATACGCAGTATTTT.

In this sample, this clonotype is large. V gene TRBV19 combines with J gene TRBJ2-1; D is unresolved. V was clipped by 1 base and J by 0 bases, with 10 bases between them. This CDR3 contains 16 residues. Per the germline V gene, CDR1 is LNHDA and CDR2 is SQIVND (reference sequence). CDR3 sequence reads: CASSIAPGTSYNEQFF. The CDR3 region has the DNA TGTGCCAGTAGTATAGCTCCAGGCACCTCCTACAATGAGCAGTTCTTC.

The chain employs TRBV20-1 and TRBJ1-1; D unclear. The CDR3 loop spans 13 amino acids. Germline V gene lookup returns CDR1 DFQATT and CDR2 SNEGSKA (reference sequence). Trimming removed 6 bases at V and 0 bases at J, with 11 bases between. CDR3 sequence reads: CSARPSLNTEAFF. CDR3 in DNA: TGCAGTGCCAGACCCAGCTTGAACACTGAAGCTTTCTTT.

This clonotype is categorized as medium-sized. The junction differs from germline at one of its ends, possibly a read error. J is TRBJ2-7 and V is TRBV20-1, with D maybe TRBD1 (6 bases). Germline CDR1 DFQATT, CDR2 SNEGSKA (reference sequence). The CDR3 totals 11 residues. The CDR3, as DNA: TGCAGTGCGGAACAGGGTAAGGTCCGTTGGTTC. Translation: CSAEQGKVRWF.

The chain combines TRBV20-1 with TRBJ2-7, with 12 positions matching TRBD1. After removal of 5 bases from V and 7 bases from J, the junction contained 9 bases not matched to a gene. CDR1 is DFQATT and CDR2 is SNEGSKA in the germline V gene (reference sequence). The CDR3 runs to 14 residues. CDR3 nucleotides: TGCAGTGCTCGTCAGGGACAGGGGGCTCAAGAGCAGTACTTC. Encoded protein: CSARQGQGAQEQYF.

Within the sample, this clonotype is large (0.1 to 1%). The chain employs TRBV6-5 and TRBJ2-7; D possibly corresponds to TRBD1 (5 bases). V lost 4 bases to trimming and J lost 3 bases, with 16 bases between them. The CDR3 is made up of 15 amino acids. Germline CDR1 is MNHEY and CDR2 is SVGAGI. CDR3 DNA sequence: TGTGCCAGCAGTTTTGTTCAAACAGGTTTCTACGAGCAGTACTTC. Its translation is CASSFVQTGFYEQYF.

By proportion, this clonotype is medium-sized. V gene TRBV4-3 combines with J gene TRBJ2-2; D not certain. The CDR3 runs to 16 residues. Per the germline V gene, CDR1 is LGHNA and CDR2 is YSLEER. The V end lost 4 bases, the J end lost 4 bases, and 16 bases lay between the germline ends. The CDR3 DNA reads TGCGCCAGCAGCCCACGGGCCCCTGGGTTCACCGGGGAGCTGTTTTTT. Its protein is CASSPRAPGFTGELFF.

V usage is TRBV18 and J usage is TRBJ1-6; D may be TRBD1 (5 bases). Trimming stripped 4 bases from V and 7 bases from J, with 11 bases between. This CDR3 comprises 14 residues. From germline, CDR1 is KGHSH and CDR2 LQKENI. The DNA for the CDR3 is TGTGCCAGCTCACGACGGGGCGGGAATTCACCCCTCCACTTT. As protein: CASSRRGGNSPLHF.

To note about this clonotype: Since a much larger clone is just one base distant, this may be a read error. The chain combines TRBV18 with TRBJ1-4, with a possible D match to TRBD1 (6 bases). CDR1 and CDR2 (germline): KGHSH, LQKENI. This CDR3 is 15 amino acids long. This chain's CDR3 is CASLPPNRDNEKLFF. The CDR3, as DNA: TGTGCCAGCTTACCACCCAACAGGGATAATGAAAAACTGTTTTTT.

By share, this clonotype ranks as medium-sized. The CDR3 DNA follows: TGTGCCAGCTCACCGGGACAGAAAGAGACCCAGTACTTC. Translation: CASSPGQKETQYF. The chain is built from TRBV18 and TRBJ2-5; 7 nucleotides agree with TRBD1. The ends lost 3 bases at V and 3 bases at J; junction bases unmatched: 1. The CDR3 runs 13 residues. CDR1 and CDR2 from the germline V gene are KGHSH and LQKENI.

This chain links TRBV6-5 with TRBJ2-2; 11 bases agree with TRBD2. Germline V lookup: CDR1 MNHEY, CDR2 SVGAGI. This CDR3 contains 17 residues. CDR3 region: CVSSYPLAGGNTGELFF. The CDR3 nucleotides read TGTGTTAGCAGTTACCCTCTAGCGGGGGGTAACACCGGGGAGCTGTTTTTT.

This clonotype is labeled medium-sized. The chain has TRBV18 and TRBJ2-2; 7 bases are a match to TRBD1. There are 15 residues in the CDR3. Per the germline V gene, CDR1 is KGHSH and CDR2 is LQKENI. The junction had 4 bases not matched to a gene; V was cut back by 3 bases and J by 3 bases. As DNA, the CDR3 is TGTGCCAGCTCACCGAAAGACAGGGACACCGGGGAGCTGTTTTTT. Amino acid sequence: CASSPKDRDTGELFF. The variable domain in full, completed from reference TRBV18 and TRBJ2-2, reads NAGVMQNPRHLVRRRGQEARLRCSPMKGHSHVYWYRQLPEEGLKFMVYLQKENIIDESGMPKERFSAEFPKEGPSILRIQQVVRGDSAAYFCASSPKDRDTGELFFGEGSRLTVL.

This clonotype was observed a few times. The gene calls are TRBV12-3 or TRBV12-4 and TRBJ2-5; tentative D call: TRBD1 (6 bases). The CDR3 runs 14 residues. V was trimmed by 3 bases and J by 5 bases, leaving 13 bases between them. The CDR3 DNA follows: TGTGCCAGCAGTTTTAGCCAAAGGGGGGAGACCCAGTACTTC. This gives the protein CASSFSQRGETQYF.

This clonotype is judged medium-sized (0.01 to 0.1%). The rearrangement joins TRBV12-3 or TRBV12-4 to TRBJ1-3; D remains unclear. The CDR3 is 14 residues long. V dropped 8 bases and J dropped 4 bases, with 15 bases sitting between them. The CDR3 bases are TGTGCCAGCGTGATCTCAAGGGTGGGAAACACCATATATTTT. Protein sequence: CASVISRVGNTIYF.